These 23 T cell receptor beta chains came from one sample sequenced in a study of human T cells and chemical hapten exposure. Specified time point: pre-sensitization, week 0. Treatment specified: therapeutic diphenylcyclopropenone sensitization with weekly scalp DPC. TCRdb itself ran the RACE reads through MiXCR, one entry per CDR3 protein. The table has around 180,000 distinct CDR3 sequences, 25% to 35% seen once. The source was whole blood, collected in connection with sensitization to the hapten diphenylcyclopropenone (DPC). These receptors came from a woman in her thirties with alopecia areata. Some clones in this sample may be carry-over from other donors' samples.

V is TRBV20-1 and J is TRBJ1-5, with D possibly TRBD1 on 6 matching bases. Trimming pared 2 bases from V and 6 bases from J, leaving 11 bases between. This CDR3 comprises 13 residues. Germline values: CDR1 DFQATT, CDR2 SNEGSKA (reference sequence). The CDR3 loop is CSARRGKIQPQHF. DNA of the CDR3: TGCAGTGCTAGAAGGGGGAAAATTCAGCCCCAGCATTTT.

This clonotype was found a few times. The gene calls are TRBV27 and TRBJ2-7; D may be TRBD1 or TRBD2 (5 bases each). The CDR3 contains 14 residues. V was shortened by 11 bases and J by 2 bases, with 19 bases between the two germline ends. CDR1 is MNHEY and CDR2 is SMNVEV in the germline V gene (reference sequence). CDR3 sequence: CASWGTVTPYEQYF. In DNA form, the CDR3 reads TGTGCCTCCTGGGGGACCGTTACTCCCTACGAGCAGTACTTC.

This clonotype was observed a handful of times. The V gene is TRBV6-2 or TRBV6-3, the J gene TRBJ1-1; TRBD1 aligns across 8 bases. CDR3 length: 15 residues. Germline CDR1 MNHEY, CDR2 SVGEGT. With V trimmed by 5 bases and J by 6 bases, 11 bases remained unmatched. CDR3 loop: CASSPYSSGGPEAFF. CDR3 in DNA: TGTGCCAGCAGTCCTTACTCGTCAGGGGGCCCTGAAGCTTTCTTT.

This clonotype was seen a handful of times. This sequence joins TRBV28 and TRBJ1-2; D is perhaps TRBD1 (5 bases). The CDR3 is made up of 15 amino acids. Deletions cut 5 bases from V and 0 bases from J, with 13 bases between. Germline CDR1 MDHEN, CDR2 SYDVKM. CDR3 nucleotide sequence: TGTGCCAGCAGTAAAGCAGGGCGACCTAACTATGGCTACACCTTC. Amino acids: CASSKAGRPNYGYTF.

V usage is TRBV2 and J usage is TRBJ1-5; unclear D gene. The V gene's germline CDR1 is SNHLY and CDR2 FYNNEI. V lost 4 bases, J lost 0 bases, and 10 bases lay in between. The CDR3 sequence is 15 residues long. The CDR3 is CASSVSGLSNQPQHF. The CDR3 DNA is TGTGCCAGCAGTGTATCCGGGCTTAGCAATCAGCCCCAGCATTTT.

This clonotype was counted only a few times. J is TRBJ1-6 and V is TRBV14; 10 bases are a match to TRBD1. Germline values: CDR1 SGHDN, CDR2 FVKESK. The CDR3 loop spans 15 amino acids. The J segment lost 9 bases and the V segment lost 3 bases, leaving 5 bases of the junction unmatched. In DNA form, the CDR3 reads TGTGCCAGCAGCCATCGGACAGGGGGACTTTCACCCCTCCACTTT. It translates to CASSHRTGGLSPLHF.

The chain is built from TRBV5-1 and TRBJ2-7; D may match TRBD1 or TRBD2 (5 bases each). CDR1 and CDR2 from the germline V gene are SGHRS and YFSETQ. Trimming shortened V by 4 bases and J by 1 base, and 12 bases separated the two germline ends. The CDR3 has 14 residues. The CDR3 loop is CASSHRDGSYEQYF. The DNA for the CDR3 is TGCGCCAGCAGCCACCGGGACGGATCCTACGAGCAGTACTTC. Full variable domain (missing parts from reference TRBV5-1 and TRBJ2-7): KAGVTQTPRYLIKTRGQQVTLSCSPISGHRSVSWYQQTPGQGLQFLFEYFSETQRNKGNFPGRFSGRQFSNSRSEMNVSTLELGDSALYLCASSHRDGSYEQYFGPGTRLTVT.

This chain links TRBV5-1 with TRBJ2-5; D call uncertain. Deletions cut 4 bases from V and 5 bases from J, with 9 bases between. Germline-derived CDR1 and CDR2 are SGHRS and YFSETQ. This CDR3 contains 12 residues. The CDR3 is CASSPTRETQYF. The CDR3 nucleotides are TGCGCCAGCAGCCCTACCCGGGAGACCCAGTACTTC.

In this sample, this clonotype turned up a few times. The chain is built from TRBV29-1 and TRBJ1-2; 7 bases fit TRBD1. This CDR3 is 13 amino acids long. Germline assignment: CDR1 SQVTM and CDR2 ANQGSEA. V trimming: 4 bases; J trimming: 4 bases; junction bases outside the gene matches: 6. The CDR3 sequence is CSVVTGTGYGYTF. Here the CDR3 DNA reads TGCAGCGTTGTGACAGGGACGGGCTATGGCTACACCTTC.

The V and J genes are TRBV20-1 and TRBJ2-5; D is uncertain. Trimming cost V 2 bases and J 4 bases, with 11 bases left between them. The CDR3 has 13 amino acids. Germline-derived CDR1 and CDR2 are DFQATT and SNEGSKA (reference sequence). This CDR3 reads CSARKISRETQYF. The CDR3 bases are TGCAGTGCTAGAAAAATATCGCGAGAGACCCAGTACTTC.

CDR3 DNA sequence: TGCAGTGCGGCCTGGGGCGGTAACTCCTACGAGCAGTACTTC. Translated, it gives CSAAWGGNSYEQYF. The chain combines TRBV20-1 with TRBJ2-7; TRBD1 might be the D (5 bases). Germline V CDR1 and CDR2: DFQATT, SNEGSKA (reference sequence). The ends were cut back, 6 bases at V and 0 bases at J, with 15 bases in the middle. The CDR3 has 14 residues.

This clonotype came up a few times. The chain has TRBV29-1 and TRBJ1-1, with D hard to call. CDR1 SQVTM and CDR2 ANQGSEA come from the germline V gene. This CDR3 has 10 residues. V lost 6 bases and J lost 2, with 4 bases in between. CDR3 in amino acids: CSVDNTEAFF. CDR3 nucleotides: TGCAGCGTGGACAACACTGAAGCTTTCTTT.

The gene calls are TRBV5-6 and TRBJ2-5, with a tentative D call TRBD1 (6 bases). CDR1 and CDR2 from the germline V gene are SGHDT and YYEEEE. V lost 0 bases and J 3 bases, leaving 6 bases between the germline ends. CDR3 length: 13 residues. The CDR3, as DNA: TGTGCCAGCAGCTTGGGACAGGAAGAGACCCAGTACTTC. This translates into CASSLGQEETQYF.

The rearrangement uses TRBV25-1 and TRBJ2-5; possibly TRBD2 for D (6 bases). Germline-derived CDR1 and CDR2 are MGHDK and SYGVNS. CDR3 length equals 13 residues. Trimming removed 3 bases from V and 6 bases from J, with 11 bases in between. CDR3 in amino acids: CASSDGGSKTQYF. The CDR3 bases are TGTGCCAGCAGTGACGGGGGTTCGAAGACCCAGTACTTC.

In this sample, this clonotype turned up a few times. The chain uses TRBV28 and TRBJ2-2, with D possibly matching TRBD1 (5 bases). CDR3 length: 11 amino acids. Trimming pared 5 bases from V and 9 bases from J, leaving 7 bases between. Looked up from germline, CDR1 is MDHEN and CDR2 is SYDVKM. DNA for the CDR3: TGTGCCAGCAGTAGGACAAGGGAGCTGTTTTTT. Translating it yields CASSRTRELFF. The variable domain in full, with the rest retrieved from reference TRBV28 and TRBJ2-2, is DVKVTQSSRYLVKRTGEKVFLECVQDMDHENMFWYRQDPGLGLRLIYFSYDVKMKEKGDIPEGYSVSREKKERFSLILESASTNQTSMYLCASSRTRELFFGEGSRLTVL.

There are many counts of this clonotype. This chain uses TRBV28 with TRBJ2-7; the match to TRBD2 covers 7 bases. Looked up from germline, CDR1 is MDHEN and CDR2 is SYDVKM. CDR3 size: 15 residues. Trimming removed 6 bases from V and 7 bases from J; junction bases left unmatched: 15. The CDR3 here is CASSPSSGGVREQYF. The CDR3 DNA sequence: TGTGCCAGCAGCCCCTCTAGCGGAGGGGTAAGGGAGCAGTACTTC.

The CDR3, as DNA: TGTGCCAGCAGCCAGCACACCGCAGGGATCAGTGGCTACACCTTC. As protein: CASSQHTAGISGYTF. The chain couples TRBV11-1 to TRBJ1-2, with D perhaps matching TRBD1 (5 bases). CDR3 length equals 15 residues. The V end was cut by 5 bases, the J end by 7 bases, with 20 bases between. Per germline, CDR1 SGHAT and CDR2 FQDESV (reference sequence).

This clonotype occurred a few times. V is TRBV20-1 and J is TRBJ1-2; 7 bases match TRBD1. The CDR3 is 12 amino acids. Germline CDR1 is DFQATT and CDR2 is SNEGSKA (reference sequence). J gave up 3 bases and V 8 bases, and 6 bases lay outside the gene matches. The DNA of the CDR3 is TGCAGTCCCTGGGACAGAGACTATGGCTACACCTTC. Translating it yields CSPWDRDYGYTF.

This clonotype was seen ten or more times. The CDR3 protein is CASGRDRGSEQFF. In DNA form, the CDR3 reads TGTGCCAGCGGTAGGGATCGGGGTAGTGAGCAGTTCTTC. This chain joins TRBV7-2 and TRBJ2-1; D may be TRBD2 (5 bases). This CDR3 is 13 amino acids long. Germline assignment: CDR1 SGHTA and CDR2 FQGNSA. Trimming removed 8 bases from V and 9 bases from J, with 17 bases in between.

Only a few counts were recorded for this clonotype. The CDR3 nucleotides are TGTGCCAGCAGCACTCAACTAGCGGGAGTGGACAATGAGCAGTTCTTC. Protein: CASSTQLAGVDNEQFF. The gene calls are TRBV9 and TRBJ2-1; 11 bases are a match to TRBD2. V was clipped by 4 bases and J by 5 bases; unmatched bases: 8. The CDR3 is made up of 16 amino acids. CDR1 SGDLS and CDR2 YYNGEE come from the germline V gene.

This clonotype showed up many times. This chain links TRBV4-3 with TRBJ1-1; D call uncertain. Germline V gene data show CDR1 as LGHNA and CDR2 as YSLEER. The CDR3 consists of 15 residues. The ends were cut back, 0 bases at V and 5 bases at J, with 13 bases in the middle. The CDR3 DNA sequence: TGCGCCAGCAGCCAAGATGAGGGAGGGAAGACTGAAGCTTTCTTT. It yields the protein CASSQDEGGKTEAFF.

The chain uses TRBV29-1 and TRBJ1-1; D is unresolved. Per germline, CDR1 SQVTM and CDR2 ANQGSEA. The CDR3 loop spans 11 amino acids. Trimming removed 7 bases at V and 1 base at J, with 7 bases between. CDR3 loop: CSGEENTEAFF. The CDR3 coding sequence is TGCAGCGGTGAGGAGAACACTGAAGCTTTCTTT.

In DNA form, the CDR3 reads TGCGCCAGCAGCTTGTCCAGGGGTGCGTCACCCCTCCACTTT. It yields the protein CASSLSRGASPLHF. This chain joins TRBV5-1 and TRBJ1-6, with a weak D call TRBD1 (6 bases). Germline V CDR1 and CDR2: SGHRS, YFSETQ. The CDR3 extends over 14 amino acids. V was cut by 1 base and J by 10 bases, with 12 bases left in between.